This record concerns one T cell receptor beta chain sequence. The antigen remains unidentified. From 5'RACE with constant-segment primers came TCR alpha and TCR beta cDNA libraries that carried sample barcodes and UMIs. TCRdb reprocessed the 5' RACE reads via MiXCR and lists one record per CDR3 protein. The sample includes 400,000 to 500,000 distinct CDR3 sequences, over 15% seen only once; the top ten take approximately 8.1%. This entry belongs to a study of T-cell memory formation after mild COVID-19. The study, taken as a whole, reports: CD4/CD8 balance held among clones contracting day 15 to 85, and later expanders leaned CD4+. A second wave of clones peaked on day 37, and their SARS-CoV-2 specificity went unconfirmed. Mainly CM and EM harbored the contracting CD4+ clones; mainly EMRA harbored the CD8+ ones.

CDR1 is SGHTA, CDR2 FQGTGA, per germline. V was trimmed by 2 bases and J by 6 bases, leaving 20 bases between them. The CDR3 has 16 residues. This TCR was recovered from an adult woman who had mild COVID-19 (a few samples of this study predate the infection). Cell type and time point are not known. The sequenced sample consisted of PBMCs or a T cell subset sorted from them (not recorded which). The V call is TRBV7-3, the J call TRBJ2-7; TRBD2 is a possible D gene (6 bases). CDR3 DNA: TGTGCCAGCAGCTTATTTCGGCATGGCGACGGGGGCGAGCAGTACTTC. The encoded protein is CASSLFRHGDGGEQYF. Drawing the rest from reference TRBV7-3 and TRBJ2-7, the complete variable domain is GAGVSQTPSNKVTEKGKYVELRCDPISGHTALYWYRQSLGQGPEFLIYFQGTGAADDSGLPNDRFFAVRPEGSVSTLKIQRTERGDSAVYLCASSLFRHGDGGEQYFGPGTRLTVT.